The 17 T cell receptor beta chains listed next were all sequenced from one sample in a study of identical twins. TCRdb itself ran the 5' RACE reads through MiXCR, one entry per CDR3 protein. Here the sample spans 350,000 to 450,000 distinct CDR3 sequences, roughly 20% being singletons. Sequenced sample: naive T cells sorted from blood. These receptors were collected from a man between 45 and 60 years old in good health.

Only a few counts were recorded for this clonotype. V gene TRBV20-1 combines with J gene TRBJ2-3; D is possibly TRBD1 (5 bases). CDR1 DFQATT and CDR2 SNEGSKA come from the germline V gene (reference sequence). The V and J ends lost 2 bases and 6 bases respectively, with 12 bases between them. The CDR3 totals 13 residues. The chain's CDR3 is CSARLGAEDTQYF. DNA of the CDR3: TGCAGTGCTAGACTAGGGGCTGAGGATACGCAGTATTTT.

The chain recombines TRBV28 with TRBJ2-3; 8 nucleotides line up with TRBD2. CDR1 and CDR2 from the germline V gene are MDHEN and SYDVKM. V dropped 3 bases and J dropped 7; count of bases not matched to a gene: 9. This CDR3 has 15 amino acids. As DNA, the CDR3 is TGTGCCAGCAGTTTTGATGGGAGCGGGGGATATACGCAGTATTTT. Translating it yields CASSFDGSGGYTQYF.

The gene calls are TRBV19 and TRBJ1-5; possibly TRBD1 for D (5 bases). This CDR3 is built from 15 residues. Trimming pared 5 bases from V and 9 bases from J, leaving 20 bases between. In germline, CDR1 is LNHDA, CDR2 SQIVND (reference sequence). The CDR3 loop reads CASSLGPGGVRPQHF. CDR3 bases: TGTGCCAGTAGTCTTGGACCCGGGGGGGTGCGGCCCCAGCATTTT.

This clonotype was counted a few times. The genes are TRBV4-1 and TRBJ2-3, with D possibly TRBD1 on 5 matching bases. The CDR3 has 13 residues. From germline, CDR1 is MGHRA and CDR2 YSYEKL. Trimming pared 2 bases from V and 5 bases from J, leaving 8 bases between. The CDR3 sequence is CASSQTQGDTQYF. The CDR3 region has the DNA TGCGCCAGCAGCCAAACTCAGGGAGATACGCAGTATTTT.

Many counts were recorded for this clonotype. V is TRBV30 and J is TRBJ2-1; D gene ambiguous. Trimming took off 0 bases at V and 8 bases at J, with 5 bases between the two ends. The CDR3 has 11 amino acids. Germline CDR1 GTSNPN, CDR2 SVGIG (reference sequence). CDR3 loop: CAWSVRYEQFF. Written as DNA, the CDR3 is TGTGCCTGGAGTGTGAGGTATGAGCAGTTCTTC.

This chain connects TRBV5-1 to TRBJ2-5; 8 bases agree with TRBD1. The V gene end was trimmed by 5 bases and the J gene end by 3 bases; junction bases not matched to a gene: 3. The CDR3 totals 13 residues. CDR1 and CDR2 (germline): SGHRS, YFSETQ. DNA for the CDR3: TGCGCCAGCAGTCCGACAGGGGAAGAGACCCAGTACTTC. Translated: CASSPTGEETQYF.

The chain recombines TRBV7-9 with TRBJ1-2, with D perhaps TRBD1 (5 bases). V lost 2 bases and J lost 2, with 9 bases in between. From germline, CDR1 is SEHNR and CDR2 FQNEAQ (reference sequence). There are 14 residues in the CDR3. For the CDR3, the DNA is TGTGCCAGCAGCTTACCGGGGGGAAACTATGGCTACACCTTC. Encoded protein: CASSLPGGNYGYTF.

This clonotype appeared a few times. This chain joins TRBV27 and TRBJ2-1; no firm D call. Germline V gene data show CDR1 as MNHEY and CDR2 as SMNVEV (reference sequence). The CDR3 sequence is 8 residues long. V dropped 9 bases and J dropped 7 bases, with 1 base sitting between them. The CDR3 DNA is TGTGCCAGGAATGAGCAGTTCTTC. Translation: CARNEQFF.

The V call is TRBV5-6, the J call TRBJ1-1; no clear D gene. CDR1 and CDR2 (germline): SGHDT, YYEEEE. V lost 5 bases and J 1 base, leaving 12 bases between the germline ends. The CDR3 has 14 residues. The CDR3 nucleotides read TGTGCCAGCAGGGCGGGGATTGAGAACACTGAAGCTTTCTTT. Its protein is CASRAGIENTEAFF.

This clonotype was detected only a few times. The chain carries TRBV27 and TRBJ2-1, with 7 bases identical to TRBD2. The CDR3 is 13 residues long. V gave up 9 bases and J gave up 6 bases; unmatched junction bases: 8. Germline V lookup: CDR1 MNHEY, CDR2 SMNVEV (reference sequence). CDR3 sequence: CASRRGSFNEQFF. CDR3 nucleotides: TGTGCCAGTAGACGCGGGAGCTTCAATGAGCAGTTCTTC.

This clonotype has at least ten counts. J is TRBJ2-1 and V is TRBV4-2, with 12 bases that match TRBD2. The CDR3 extends over 15 amino acids. CDR1 and CDR2 from the germline V gene are LGHNA and YNFKEQ. The V gene end was trimmed by 4 bases and the J gene end by 5 bases; junction bases not matched to a gene: 3. The CDR3 bases are TGTGCCAGCAGCCGACGGACTAGCGGGGACAATGAGCAGTTCTTC. Amino acids: CASSRRTSGDNEQFF.

J is TRBJ2-3 and V is TRBV10-2, with 12 bases identical to TRBD2. Germline CDR1 WSHSY, CDR2 SAAADI. The CDR3 loop spans 17 amino acids. Unmatched junction bases numbered 5, after V lost 0 bases and J lost 4 bases. CDR3 nucleotide sequence: TGCGCCAGCAGTGAGTCGACTCTAGCGGGGGGGGCAGATACGCAGTATTTT. This gives the protein CASSESTLAGGADTQYF.

V gene TRBV11-1 combines with J gene TRBJ2-3; 9 bases line up with TRBD2. This CDR3 region has 16 residues. Unmatched junction bases numbered 6, after V lost 1 base and J lost 4 bases. CDR1 and CDR2 from the germline V gene are SGHAT and FQDESV (reference sequence). The CDR3, as DNA: TGTGCCAGCAGCTTAGTTTCTAGCGGGATCCCAGATACGCAGTATTTT. It encodes CASSLVSSGIPDTQYF.

This clonotype has more than one count but fewer than ten. The V and J genes are TRBV6-2 or TRBV6-3 and TRBJ2-3; D is undetermined. Per germline, CDR1 MNHEY and CDR2 SVGEGT. The CDR3 is made up of 17 amino acids. V lost 4 bases and J 3 bases, leaving 20 bases between the germline ends. CDR3 bases: TGTGCCAGCAGTTCAACCCGTCCCGTCCTTAGGACAGATACGCAGTATTTT. Amino acids: CASSSTRPVLRTDTQYF.

In this sample, this clonotype turned up a few times. This chain links TRBV7-2 with TRBJ2-7; D is possibly TRBD1 (5 bases). Germline V gene sequence: CDR1 SGHTA, CDR2 FQGNSA. Trimming removed 3 bases from V and 2 bases from J, with 8 bases in between. The CDR3 has 13 residues. The CDR3 coding sequence is TGTGCCAGCAGCTTCCAGGGTCCCTACGAGCAGTACTTC. Encoded protein: CASSFQGPYEQYF.

Ten or more counts support this clonotype. CDR3 bases: TGTGCCAGCAGTTTCCGGGCCAGGAAAAATGAGCAGTTCTTC. Its protein product is CASSFRARKNEQFF. V is TRBV28 and J is TRBJ2-1; no clear D gene. V lost 3 bases to trimming and J lost 7 bases, with 13 bases between them. Germline assignment: CDR1 MDHEN and CDR2 SYDVKM. This CDR3 is built from 14 residues.

This clonotype was counted between two and nine times. The chain has TRBV6-1 and TRBJ2-7; unclear D gene. CDR1 is MNHNS, CDR2 SASEGT, per germline. The CDR3 totals 15 residues. V lost 1 base and J lost 2, with 12 bases in between. This CDR3 is CASSEDPAVAYEQYF. In DNA, the CDR3 is TGTGCCAGCAGTGAAGATCCAGCAGTAGCCTACGAGCAGTACTTC.